Presented here are 23 T cell receptor beta chains from one specimen sequenced in a study of a mutant IDH1 vaccine in newly diagnosed glioma (dated by TCRdb to the early 2020s). The label giving this sample's time point can be read as: baseline, week 1 (first vaccination visit). This specimen's treatment or condition label, interpreted: pre-vaccination baseline after standard-of-care therapy. The method behind the library was the immunoSEQ multiplex PCR assay. The table comes from immuneACCESS by way of TCRdb, which keeps in-frame sequences with V and J called. Part of the clones is missing from these tables; in studies checked, under half for an unresolved V gene and the rest for unknown reasons. The sample includes about 88,000 clones, with approximately 80% observed a single time. The top ten clonotypes cover 5% to 5.5% of the sample. Here the sequenced sample was PBMCs, taken from a glioma patient treated with radiotherapy, temozolomide or both. The receptors here all came from a man aged 40-49 years with glioma. Some clones in this sample may be carry-over from other donors' samples.

The CDR3 DNA is TGTGCCAGCAGTGCAGACGGTGAAGCTTTCTTT. Protein sequence: CASSADGEAFF. The chain uses TRBV2 and TRBJ1-1; D gene unclear. Per germline, CDR1 SNHLY and CDR2 FYNNEI. The CDR3 runs 11 residues. V shed 4 bases and J shed 7 bases, with 7 bases lying between them.

The CDR3 reads CAISARKDRGTEAFF. The DNA of the CDR3 is TGTGCCATCAGTGCCAGGAAGGACAGGGGCACTGAAGCTTTCTTT. The chain combines TRBV10-3 with TRBJ1-1; TRBD1 aligns across 9 bases. The CDR3 has 15 amino acids. The V gene's germline CDR1 is ENHRY and CDR2 SYGVKD. Trimming removed 4 bases from V and 4 bases from J; junction bases left unmatched: 7.

This sequence joins TRBV30 and TRBJ1-3; no definite D call. This CDR3 comprises 15 residues. Per the germline V gene, CDR1 is GTSNPN and CDR2 is SVGIG (reference sequence). V dropped 0 bases and J dropped 0 bases, with 9 bases sitting between them. The CDR3, as DNA: TGTGCCTGGAGTGTCTCCACTTCCTCTGGAAACACCATATATTTT. Translation gives CAWSVSTSSGNTIYF.

The chain links TRBV4-2 to TRBJ2-6, with 8 bases fitting TRBD1. CDR1 is LGHNA and CDR2 is YNFKEQ in the germline V gene. The CDR3 sequence is 17 residues long. V was clipped by 5 bases and J by 0 bases; unmatched bases: 6. The CDR3 bases are TGTGCCAGCAGCAATCAGGGGGCCTTCTCTGGGGCCAACGTCCTGACTTTC. Its translation is CASSNQGAFSGANVLTF.

The chain employs TRBV7-9 and TRBJ1-4; perhaps TRBD1 as D (5 bases). In germline, CDR1 is SEHNR, CDR2 FQNEAQ (reference sequence). The CDR3 consists of 15 residues. The ends were cut back, 5 bases at V and 8 bases at J, with 18 bases in the middle. The chain's CDR3 is CASSREPLGTEKLFF. The CDR3 DNA is TGTGCCAGCAGCCGAGAACCCCTCGGGACCGAAAAACTGTTTTTT.

J is TRBJ1-6 and V is TRBV6-5; 7 positions match TRBD1. Germline CDR1 and CDR2: MNHEY and SVGAGI. J was trimmed by 8 bases and V by 2 bases; bases with no gene match: 6. This CDR3 is 15 amino acids long. The CDR3 loop is CASSYISQGDSPLHF. DNA for the CDR3: TGTGCCAGCAGTTACATTTCGCAGGGGGATTCACCCCTCCACTTT.

This chain connects TRBV30 to TRBJ1-1; no clear D. Germline-derived CDR1 and CDR2 are GTSNPN and SVGIG (reference sequence). The CDR3 runs 13 residues. Trimming shortened V by 0 bases and J by 2 bases, and 7 bases separated the two germline ends. The CDR3 DNA reads as TGTGCCTGGAGTGTGGGCATAAACACTGAAGCTTTCTTT. Translation gives CAWSVGINTEAFF.

The chain is built from TRBV12-5 and TRBJ1-1, with no clear D. Trimming took off 6 bases at V and 9 bases at J, with 17 bases between the two ends. There are 13 residues in the CDR3. The germline V gene encodes CDR1 LGHNT and CDR2 FRNRAP. The CDR3 coding sequence is TGTGCTAGTGGGGGGTCGGTTGGATCCCAAGCTTTCTTT. Residues: CASGGSVGSQAFF.

The chain uses TRBV7-3 and TRBJ1-2, with D tentatively TRBD1 (5 bases). Trimming took off 5 bases at V and 7 bases at J, with 14 bases between the two ends. Germline V lookup: CDR1 SGHTA, CDR2 FQGTGA. The CDR3 runs 13 residues. CDR3 DNA: TGTGCCAGCAGCGTGGACACCTCTGTTGGCTACACCTTC. Translated: CASSVDTSVGYTF.

The table lists this clone with a count of one. The chain has TRBV5-4 and TRBJ1-6; D remains unclear. V lost 0 bases and J lost 9, with 10 bases in between. The CDR3 runs 14 residues. Germline CDR1 is SGHNT and CDR2 is YYREEE (reference sequence). The CDR3 reads CASSLAGNGSPLHF. CDR3 nucleotide sequence: TGTGCCAGCAGCTTGGCGGGGAACGGTTCACCCCTCCACTTT.

V gene TRBV19 combines with J gene TRBJ1-4; D unresolved. Germline V gives CDR1 LNHDA, CDR2 SQIVND (reference sequence). The CDR3 contains 14 residues. Trimming removed 6 bases at V and 0 bases at J, with 8 bases between. The CDR3 spells CASRLAATNEKLFF. The CDR3 DNA follows: TGTGCCAGTAGGCTGGCTGCAACTAATGAAAAACTGTTTTTT.

The V and J genes are TRBV19 and TRBJ1-2, with TRBD1 as a possible D gene (5 bases). V gave up 6 bases and J gave up 3 bases, with 14 bases separating them. Germline CDR1 and CDR2: LNHDA and SQIVND (reference sequence). There are 14 residues in the CDR3. The CDR3 is CASRQQGEDYGYTF. The CDR3 DNA reads as TGTGCCAGTAGACAGCAGGGCGAAGACTATGGCTACACCTTC.

V and J are TRBV7-2 and TRBJ2-7; no firm D call. Germline V gives CDR1 SGHTA, CDR2 FQGNSA. CDR3 length: 14 residues. V lost 8 bases, J lost 6 bases, and 20 bases lay in between. In DNA, the CDR3 is TGTGCCAGCGGGGTAATAGCAGCTCCCCGCGAGCAGTACTTC. It is translated as CASGVIAAPREQYF. The full variable domain, completed using reference TRBV7-2 and TRBJ2-7, is GAGVSQSPSNKVTEKGKDVELRCDPISGHTALYWYRQSLGQGLEFLIYFQGNSAPDKSGLPSDRFSAERTGGSVSTLTIQRTQQEDSAVYLCASGVIAAPREQYFGPGTRLTVT.

V usage is TRBV4-2 and J usage is TRBJ2-7, with 7 bases matching TRBD1. Per the germline V gene, CDR1 is LGHNA and CDR2 is YNFKEQ. The CDR3 is made up of 16 amino acids. Trimming at V came to 0 bases and at J to 0 bases, leaving 5 bases not matched to a gene. The CDR3 protein is CASSQDPGQFSYEQYF. DNA of the CDR3: TGTGCCAGCAGCCAAGACCCGGGACAGTTCTCCTACGAGCAGTACTTC.

V is TRBV5-6 and J is TRBJ2-5; TRBD1 matches at 7 bases. Germline trimming cut 3 bases from V and 3 bases from J; bases unmatched to any gene: 5. Looked up from germline, CDR1 is SGHDT and CDR2 is YYEEEE. The CDR3 sequence is 14 residues long. The CDR3 is CASSSPTGEETQYF. CDR3 bases: TGTGCCAGCAGCTCCCCAACAGGGGAAGAGACCCAGTACTTC. Filled out from reference TRBV5-6 and TRBJ2-5, the complete variable domain reads DAGVTQSPTHLIKTRGQQVTLRCSPKSGHDTVSWYQQALGQGPQFIFQYYEEEERQRGNFPDRFSGHQFPNYSSELNVNALLLGDSALYLCASSSPTGEETQYFGPGTRLLVL.

CDR3 sequence (DNA): TGTGCCAGCAGTTACGGCCCCGGGGCCAGCAATCAGCCCCAGCATTTT. This sequence encodes CASSYGPGASNQPQHF. This rearrangement joins TRBV6-5 to TRBJ1-5; possibly TRBD1 for D (5 bases). Trimming cost V 2 bases and J 1 base, with 12 bases left between them. This CDR3 contains 16 residues. Germline values: CDR1 MNHEY, CDR2 SVGAGI.

CDR3 nucleotides: TGTGCCAGCAGTGAGTGGAATGAGCAGTTCTTC. Protein product: CASSEWNEQFF. J is TRBJ2-1 and V is TRBV2; D ambiguous. The V gene's germline CDR1 is SNHLY and CDR2 FYNNEI. The CDR3 loop spans 11 amino acids. Trimming took 3 bases from V and 7 from J, leaving 4 bases between them.

The V call is TRBV2, the J call TRBJ2-2, with TRBD1 identical over 10 bases. With V trimmed by 6 bases and J by 5 bases, 6 bases remained unmatched. CDR1 is SNHLY and CDR2 is FYNNEI in the germline V gene. This CDR3 region has 15 residues. The CDR3 protein is CASSRTGGITGELFF. The CDR3 region has the DNA TGTGCCAGCAGCCGGACAGGGGGTATTACCGGGGAGCTGTTTTTT.

The chain links TRBV27 to TRBJ1-2, with unresolved D. The CDR3 extends over 11 amino acids. Germline assignment: CDR1 MNHEY and CDR2 SMNVEV (reference sequence). The V and J ends lost 6 bases and 8 bases respectively, with 10 bases between them. The CDR3 bases are TGTGCCAGCAGGTCCTCGGGGGGCTACACCTTC. Translation: CASRSSGGYTF.

The V and J genes are TRBV18 and TRBJ1-2; 8 bases fit TRBD1. The V gene end was trimmed by 2 bases and the J gene end by 6 bases; junction bases not matched to a gene: 8. The CDR3 is made up of 15 amino acids. Germline V gene sequence: CDR1 KGHSH, CDR2 LQKENI. For the CDR3, the DNA is TGTGCCAGCTCACCAACGGCAGGGGGCAAGGATGGCTACACCTTC. Translation: CASSPTAGGKDGYTF.

The V call is TRBV5-1, the J call TRBJ1-4, with TRBD1 identical over 8 bases. Per germline, CDR1 SGHRS and CDR2 YFSETQ. The CDR3 has 13 amino acids. The V and J ends lost 6 bases and 8 bases, in that order; junction bases with no gene match: 6. CDR3 in DNA: TGCGCCAGCACCCCAGGGGGCCGGGAAAAACTGTTTTTT. Translated: CASTPGGREKLFF.

This clone was detected only once. The rearrangement joins TRBV20-1 to TRBJ1-6, with D unresolved. This CDR3 contains 9 residues. V lost 5 bases to trimming and J lost 10 bases, with 3 bases between them. CDR1 is DFQATT, CDR2 SNEGSKA, per germline (reference sequence). CDR3 in DNA: TGCAGTGCTGGGTCACCCCTCCACTTT. Translation: CSAGSPLHF.

The chain joins TRBV30 to TRBJ1-1; the match to TRBD1 covers 7 bases. Germline V lookup: CDR1 GTSNPN, CDR2 SVGIG (reference sequence). V lost 5 bases and J lost 0; bases outside the gene matches: 6. This CDR3 contains 14 residues. In DNA, the CDR3 is TGTGCCTGGCAGACAGGGAACATGAACACTGAAGCTTTCTTT. Translation: CAWQTGNMNTEAFF.